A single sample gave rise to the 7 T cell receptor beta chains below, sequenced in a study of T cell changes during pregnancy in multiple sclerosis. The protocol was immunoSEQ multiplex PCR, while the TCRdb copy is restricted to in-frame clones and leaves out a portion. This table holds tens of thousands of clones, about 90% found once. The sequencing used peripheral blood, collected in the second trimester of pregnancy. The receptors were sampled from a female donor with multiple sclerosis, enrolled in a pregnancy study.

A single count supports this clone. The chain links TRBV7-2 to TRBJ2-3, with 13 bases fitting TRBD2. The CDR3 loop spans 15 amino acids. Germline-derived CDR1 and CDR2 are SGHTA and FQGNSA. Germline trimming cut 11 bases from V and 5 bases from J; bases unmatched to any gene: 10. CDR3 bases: TGTGCCGAAACTAGCGGGGGGGGATCAGTAGATACGCAGTATTTT. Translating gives CAETSGGGSVDTQYF.

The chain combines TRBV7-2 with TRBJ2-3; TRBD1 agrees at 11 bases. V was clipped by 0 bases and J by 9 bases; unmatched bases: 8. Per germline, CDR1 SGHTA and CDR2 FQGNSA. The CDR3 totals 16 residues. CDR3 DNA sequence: TGTGCCAGCAGCTTAGCAAGGGGGGGACAGGGGGTGACGCAGTATTTT. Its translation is CASSLARGGQGVTQYF.

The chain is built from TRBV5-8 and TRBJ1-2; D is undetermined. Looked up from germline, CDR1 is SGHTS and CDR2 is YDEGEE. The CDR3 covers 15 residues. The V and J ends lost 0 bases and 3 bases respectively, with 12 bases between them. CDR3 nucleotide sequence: TGTGCCAGCAGCTTGGATGGTCAGCGAGACTATGGCTACACCTTC. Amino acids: CASSLDGQRDYGYTF.

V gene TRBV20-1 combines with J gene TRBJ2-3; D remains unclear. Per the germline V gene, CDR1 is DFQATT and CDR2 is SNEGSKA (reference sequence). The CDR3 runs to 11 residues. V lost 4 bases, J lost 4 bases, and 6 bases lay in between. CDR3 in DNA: TGCAGTGCTAAGATAGCAGATACGCAGTATTTT. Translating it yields CSAKIADTQYF.

The CDR3 reads CASSARGLDTEAFF. The CDR3, as DNA: TGTGCCAGCAGCGCAAGGGGGCTTGACACTGAAGCTTTCTTT. The gene calls are TRBV9 and TRBJ1-1; 7 positions match TRBD1. Germline trimming cut 3 bases from V and 3 bases from J; bases unmatched to any gene: 5. The CDR3 has 14 residues. CDR1 is SGDLS and CDR2 is YYNGEE in the germline V gene.

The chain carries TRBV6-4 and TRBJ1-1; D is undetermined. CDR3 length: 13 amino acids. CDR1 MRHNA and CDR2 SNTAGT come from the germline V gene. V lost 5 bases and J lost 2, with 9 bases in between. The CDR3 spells CASSITANTEAFF. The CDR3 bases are TGTGCCAGCAGTATTACAGCTAACACTGAAGCTTTCTTT.

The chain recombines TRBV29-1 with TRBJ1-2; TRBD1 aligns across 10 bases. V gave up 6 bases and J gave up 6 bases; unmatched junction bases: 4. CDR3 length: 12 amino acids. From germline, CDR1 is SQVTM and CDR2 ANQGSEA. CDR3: CSVETGGHGYTF. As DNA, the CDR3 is TGCAGCGTAGAGACAGGGGGCCATGGCTACACCTTC.